Listed below are T cell receptor beta chains from one sample, sequenced in a study of control samples from healthy donors and cancer patients. TCRdb keeps only in-frame clones here, not all; method: immunoSEQ multiplex PCR. This repertoire shows roughly 200,000 clones, 91% found once; its top ten account for 1.5% to 2%. The sequenced sample consisted of blood. These TCRs come from a man aged 30 to 39 in good health. The CDR3 runs from the conserved cysteine through the conserved F or W. Each record gives: CDR3 protein, CDR3 DNA, D gene, CDR3 length, J gene, V gene. The D gene is left open where the match is weak.

cdr3_aa: CASSYLRPSGLEQYF; cdr3_nt: TGTGCCAGCAGTTACCTTCGACCCAGCGGGCTCGAGCAGTACTTC; d_call: -; cdr3_length: 15; j_call: TRBJ2-7; v_call: TRBV6-2/TRBV6-3
cdr3_aa: CASRGPTNSPLHF; cdr3_nt: TGTGCCAGCAGAGGACCCACAAATTCACCCCTCCACTTT; d_call: -; cdr3_length: 13; j_call: TRBJ1-6; v_call: TRBV9
cdr3_aa: CASSPGSRAGDTQYF; cdr3_nt: TGTGCCAGCTCACCCGGCAGCCGAGCAGGAGATACGCAGTATTTT; d_call: -; cdr3_length: 15; j_call: TRBJ2-3; v_call: TRBV18
cdr3_aa: CASSTRQGDSYEQYF; cdr3_nt: TGTGCCAGCAGCACCAGACAGGGTGACTCCTACGAGCAGTACTTC; d_call: TRBD1; cdr3_length: 15; j_call: TRBJ2-7; v_call: TRBV5-4
cdr3_aa: CSARAPLGYTF; cdr3_nt: TGCAGTGCTAGAGCGCCACTTGGCTACACCTTC; d_call: -; cdr3_length: 11; j_call: TRBJ1-2; v_call: TRBV20-1
cdr3_aa: CASQKGTTGLGYTF; cdr3_nt: TGCGCCAGCCAGAAGGGGACGACAGGGTTAGGCTACACCTTC; d_call: TRBD1; cdr3_length: 14; j_call: TRBJ1-2; v_call: TRBV5-1
cdr3_aa: CASSLPEAGKGYTF; cdr3_nt: TGTGCCAGCAGCCTGCCCGAGGCAGGGAAAGGCTACACCTTC; d_call: -; cdr3_length: 14; j_call: TRBJ1-2; v_call: TRBV7-9
cdr3_aa: CASSLATGTGGRYGYTF; cdr3_nt: TGTGCCAGCAGCTTGGCTACCGGGACAGGGGGCAGATATGGCTACACCTTC; d_call: TRBD1; cdr3_length: 17; j_call: TRBJ1-2; v_call: TRBV5-4
cdr3_aa: CASRYGTGNSPLHF; cdr3_nt: TGTGCCAGCAGATACGGGACAGGGAATTCACCCCTCCACTTT; d_call: TRBD1; cdr3_length: 14; j_call: TRBJ1-6; v_call: TRBV7-9
cdr3_aa: CASSDSTQGARGEQFF; cdr3_nt: TGTGCCAGCAGTGACTCGACCCAGGGGGCGAGGGGTGAGCAGTTCTTC; d_call: TRBD1; cdr3_length: 16; j_call: TRBJ2-1; v_call: TRBV6-4
cdr3_aa: CASSLPEISNQPQHF; cdr3_nt: TGTGCCAGCAGCCTCCCAGAAATTAGCAATCAGCCCCAGCATTTT; d_call: -; cdr3_length: 15; j_call: TRBJ1-5; v_call: TRBV11-3
cdr3_aa: CAWSAERGGSPLHF; cdr3_nt: TGTGCCTGGAGCGCTGAAAGGGGGGGATCACCCCTCCACTTT; d_call: -; cdr3_length: 14; j_call: TRBJ1-6; v_call: TRBV30
cdr3_aa: CASRTGQGVKNIQYF; cdr3_nt: TGTGCCAGCAGGACAGGACAGGGTGTCAAAAACATTCAGTACTTC; d_call: TRBD1; cdr3_length: 15; j_call: TRBJ2-4; v_call: TRBV6-6